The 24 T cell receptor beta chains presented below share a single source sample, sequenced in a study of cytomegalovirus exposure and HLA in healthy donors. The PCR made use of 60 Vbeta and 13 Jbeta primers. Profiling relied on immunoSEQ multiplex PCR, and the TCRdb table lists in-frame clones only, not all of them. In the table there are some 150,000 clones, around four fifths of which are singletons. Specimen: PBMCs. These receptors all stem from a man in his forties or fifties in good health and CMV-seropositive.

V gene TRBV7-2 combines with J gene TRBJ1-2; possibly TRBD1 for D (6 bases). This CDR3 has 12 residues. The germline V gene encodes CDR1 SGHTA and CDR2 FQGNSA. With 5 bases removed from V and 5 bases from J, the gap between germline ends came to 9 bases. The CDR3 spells CASSGGEYGYTF. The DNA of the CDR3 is TGTGCCAGCAGCGGGGGCGAATATGGCTACACCTTC.

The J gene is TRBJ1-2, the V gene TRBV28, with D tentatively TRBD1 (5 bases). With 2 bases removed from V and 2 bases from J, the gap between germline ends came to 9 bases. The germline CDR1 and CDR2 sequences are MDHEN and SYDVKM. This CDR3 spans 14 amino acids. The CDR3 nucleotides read TGTGCCAGCAGTTTAGTCGGGGGAAACTATGGCTACACCTTC. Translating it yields CASSLVGGNYGYTF.

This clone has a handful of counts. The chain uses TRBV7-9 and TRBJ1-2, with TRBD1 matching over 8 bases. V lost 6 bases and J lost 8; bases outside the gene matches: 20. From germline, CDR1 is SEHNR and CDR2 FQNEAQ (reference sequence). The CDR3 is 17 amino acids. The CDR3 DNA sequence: TGTGCCAGCAGTCACGAACTACCGGACAGGGCGGTGGGGGGCTACACCTTC. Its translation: CASSHELPDRAVGGYTF.

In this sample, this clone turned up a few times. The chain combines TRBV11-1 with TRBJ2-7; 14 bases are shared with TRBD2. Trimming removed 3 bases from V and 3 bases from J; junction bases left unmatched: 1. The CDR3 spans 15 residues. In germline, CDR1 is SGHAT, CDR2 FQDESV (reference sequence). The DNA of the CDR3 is TGTGCCAGCAGCTTGGGGACTAGCGGGAGCTACGAGCAGTACTTC. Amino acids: CASSLGTSGSYEQYF.

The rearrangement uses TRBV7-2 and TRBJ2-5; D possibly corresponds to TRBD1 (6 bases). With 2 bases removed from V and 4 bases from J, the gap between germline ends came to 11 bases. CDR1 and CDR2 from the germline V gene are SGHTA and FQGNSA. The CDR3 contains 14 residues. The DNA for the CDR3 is TGTGCCAGCAGCTTAAGACAGGTAACAGAGACCCAGTACTTC. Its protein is CASSLRQVTETQYF.

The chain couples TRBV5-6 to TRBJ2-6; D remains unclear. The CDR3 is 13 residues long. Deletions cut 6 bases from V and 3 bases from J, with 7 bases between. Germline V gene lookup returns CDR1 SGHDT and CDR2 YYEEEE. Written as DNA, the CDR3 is TGTGCCAGCACCTCTCGTGGGGCCAACGTCCTGACTTTC. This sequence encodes CASTSRGANVLTF.

The DNA for the CDR3 is TGTGCCAGTAGTAAGGGGGACAGGGAGGGCAATCAGCCCCAGCATTTT. Translation gives CASSKGDREGNQPQHF. This chain connects TRBV19 to TRBJ1-5; 9 positions match TRBD1. Germline lookup yields CDR1 LNHDA and CDR2 SQIVND (reference sequence). The CDR3 contains 16 residues. The J segment lost 2 bases and the V segment lost 4 bases, leaving 6 bases of the junction unmatched.

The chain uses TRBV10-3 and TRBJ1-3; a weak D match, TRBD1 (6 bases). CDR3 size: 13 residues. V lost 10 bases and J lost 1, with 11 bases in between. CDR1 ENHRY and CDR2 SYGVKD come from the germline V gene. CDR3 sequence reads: CATFTGSGNTIYF. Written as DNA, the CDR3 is TGTGCCACCTTTACAGGGTCTGGAAACACCATATATTTT.

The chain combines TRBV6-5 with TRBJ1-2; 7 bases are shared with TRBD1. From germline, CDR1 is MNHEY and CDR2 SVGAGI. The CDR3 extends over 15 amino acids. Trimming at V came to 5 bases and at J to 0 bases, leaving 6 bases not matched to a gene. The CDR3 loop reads CASSLGGAANYGYTF. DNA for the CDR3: TGTGCCAGCAGTCTAGGGGGCGCCGCTAACTATGGCTACACCTTC.

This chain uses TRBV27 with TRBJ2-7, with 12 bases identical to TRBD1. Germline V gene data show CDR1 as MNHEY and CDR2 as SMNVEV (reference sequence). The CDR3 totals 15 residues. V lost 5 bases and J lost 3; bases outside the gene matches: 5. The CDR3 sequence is CASSPRDRGHYEQYF. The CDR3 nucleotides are TGTGCCAGCAGTCCCCGGGACAGGGGGCACTACGAGCAGTACTTC.

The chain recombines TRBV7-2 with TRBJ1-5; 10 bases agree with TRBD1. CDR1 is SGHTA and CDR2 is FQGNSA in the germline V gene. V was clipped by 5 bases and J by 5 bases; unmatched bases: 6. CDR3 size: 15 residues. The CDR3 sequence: CASSPGTGADQPQHF. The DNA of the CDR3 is TGTGCCAGCAGCCCTGGGACAGGGGCGGATCAGCCCCAGCATTTT.

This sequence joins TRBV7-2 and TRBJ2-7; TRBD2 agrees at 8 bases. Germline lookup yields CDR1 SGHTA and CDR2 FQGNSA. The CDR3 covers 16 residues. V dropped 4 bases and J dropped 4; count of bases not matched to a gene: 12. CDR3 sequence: CASSSKGGGLRYEQYF. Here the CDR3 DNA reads TGTGCCAGCAGCTCAAAAGGCGGGGGGTTAAGATACGAGCAGTACTTC.

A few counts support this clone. The CDR3 DNA sequence: TGTGCCAGCAGCGGACAGGGGACTAATGAAAAACTGTTTTTT. Translating it yields CASSGQGTNEKLFF. The V call is TRBV2, the J call TRBJ1-4, with 9 bases identical to TRBD1. The germline V gene encodes CDR1 SNHLY and CDR2 FYNNEI. The CDR3 has 14 amino acids. V shed 6 bases, J shed 2 bases, and the junction held 1 base outside the gene matches.

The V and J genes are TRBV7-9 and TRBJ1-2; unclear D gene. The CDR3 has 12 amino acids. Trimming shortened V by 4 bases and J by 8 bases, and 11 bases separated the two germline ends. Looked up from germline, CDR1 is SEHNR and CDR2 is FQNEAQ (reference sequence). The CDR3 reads CASSSGGWGYTF. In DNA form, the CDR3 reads TGTGCCAGCAGCTCGGGAGGGTGGGGCTACACCTTC.

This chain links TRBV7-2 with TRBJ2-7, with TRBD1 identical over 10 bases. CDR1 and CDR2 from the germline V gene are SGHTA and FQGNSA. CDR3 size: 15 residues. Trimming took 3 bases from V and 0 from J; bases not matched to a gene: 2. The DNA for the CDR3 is TGTGCCAGCAGCTTGGGACAGGGGAGCTCCTACGAGCAGTACTTC. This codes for CASSLGQGSSYEQYF.

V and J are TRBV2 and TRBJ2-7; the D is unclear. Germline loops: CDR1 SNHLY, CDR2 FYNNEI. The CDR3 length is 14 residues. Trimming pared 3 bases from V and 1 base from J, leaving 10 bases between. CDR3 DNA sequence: TGTGCCAGCAGTGACTTCCCAGTTTCCTACGAGCAGTACTTC. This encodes CASSDFPVSYEQYF.

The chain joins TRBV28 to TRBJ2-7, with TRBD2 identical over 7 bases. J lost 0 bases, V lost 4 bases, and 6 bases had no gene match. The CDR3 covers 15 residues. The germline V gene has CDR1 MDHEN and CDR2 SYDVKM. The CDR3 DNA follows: TGTGCCAGCAGTTCATTTGCTAGCGGCTCCTACGAGCAGTACTTC. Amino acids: CASSSFASGSYEQYF.

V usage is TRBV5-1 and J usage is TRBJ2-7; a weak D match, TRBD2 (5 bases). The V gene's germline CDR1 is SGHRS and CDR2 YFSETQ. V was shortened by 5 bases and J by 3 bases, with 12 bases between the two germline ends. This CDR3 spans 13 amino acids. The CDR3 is CASRPHEGYEQYF. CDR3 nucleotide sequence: TGCGCCAGCAGGCCTCACGAGGGCTACGAGCAGTACTTC.

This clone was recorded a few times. The CDR3 sequence: CASVAQGTTPLHF. The DNA for the CDR3 is TGTGCCAGCGTAGCACAGGGTACGACACCCCTCCACTTT. The J gene is TRBJ1-6, the V gene TRBV2, with D perhaps matching TRBD1 (6 bases). The CDR3 contains 13 residues. CDR1 is SNHLY, CDR2 FYNNEI, per germline. Trimming left V 8 bases short and J 11 bases short, with 16 bases between.

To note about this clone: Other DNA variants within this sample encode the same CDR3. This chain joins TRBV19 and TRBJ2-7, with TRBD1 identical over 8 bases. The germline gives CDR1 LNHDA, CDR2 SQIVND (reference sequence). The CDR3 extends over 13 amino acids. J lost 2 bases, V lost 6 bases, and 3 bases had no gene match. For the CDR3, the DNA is TGTGCCAGTAGGGACAGGGCCACCTACGAGCAGTACTTC. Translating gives CASRDRATYEQYF. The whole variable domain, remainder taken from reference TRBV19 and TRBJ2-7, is DGGITQSPKYLFRKEGQNVTLSCEQNLNHDAMYWYRQDPGQGLRLIYYSQIVNDFQKGDIAEGYSVSREKKESFPLTVTSAQKNPTAFYLCASRDRATYEQYFGPGTRLTVT.

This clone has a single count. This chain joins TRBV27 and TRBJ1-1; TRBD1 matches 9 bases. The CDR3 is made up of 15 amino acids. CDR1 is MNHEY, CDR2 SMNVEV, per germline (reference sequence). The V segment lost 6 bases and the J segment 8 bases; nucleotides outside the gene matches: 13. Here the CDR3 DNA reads TGTGCCAGCAGCTCTACGGGACAGGGATCCCTAGAAGCTTTCTTT. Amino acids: CASSSTGQGSLEAFF.

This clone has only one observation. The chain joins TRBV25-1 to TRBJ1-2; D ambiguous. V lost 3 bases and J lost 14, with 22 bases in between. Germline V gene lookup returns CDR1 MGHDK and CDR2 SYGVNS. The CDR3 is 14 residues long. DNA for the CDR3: TGTGCCAGCAGTGATCCGGTATATCTTCATGACTATACCTTC. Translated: CASSDPVYLHDYTF.

The CDR3 coding sequence is TGTGCCAGCAGCGTAGTGTCAGGGTTCAGAAATGAGCAGTTCTTC. This codes for CASSVVSGFRNEQFF. J is TRBJ2-1 and V is TRBV9, with D perhaps TRBD1 (5 bases). Deletions cut 0 bases from V and 7 bases from J, with 14 bases between. The CDR3 is made up of 15 amino acids. Germline values: CDR1 SGDLS, CDR2 YYNGEE.

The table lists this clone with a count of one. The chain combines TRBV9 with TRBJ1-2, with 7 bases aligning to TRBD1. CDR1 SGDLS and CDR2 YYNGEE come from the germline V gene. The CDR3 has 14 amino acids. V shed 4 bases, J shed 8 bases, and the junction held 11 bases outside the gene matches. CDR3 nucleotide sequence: TGTGCCAGCAGCTCCGGGACAGAAACTATCGGCTACACCTTC. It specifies CASSSGTETIGYTF.